The 3 T cell receptor beta chains reported below all come from one sample, sequenced in a study of response to subunit inactivated influenza vaccine. Each CDR3 protein gets one entry after TCRdb re-called the RT-PCR reads with MiXCR. The sample includes about 780,000 distinct CDR3 sequences, less than 20% of them seen just once. Material: PBMCs from blood, obtained less than 6 days after vaccination. The receptors here all came from a man in his forties or fifties who received an inactivated influenza vaccine.

V is TRBV7-9 and J is TRBJ2-1; TRBD1 aligns across 7 bases. The CDR3 is made up of 13 amino acids. Unmatched junction bases numbered 15, after V lost 10 bases and J lost 12 bases. Looked up from germline, CDR1 is SEHNR and CDR2 is FQNEAQ (reference sequence). The CDR3 here is CATRLTGLDGQFF. The CDR3 DNA is TGTGCCACCAGGCTGACAGGGCTCGATGGGCAGTTCTTC.

The chain employs TRBV6-1 and TRBJ2-7; a possible D gene is TRBD1 (6 bases). From germline, CDR1 is MNHNS and CDR2 SASEGT. This CDR3 has 14 amino acids. V was trimmed by 6 bases and J by 4 bases, leaving 16 bases between them. CDR3: CASRRFGGEYEQYF. Written as DNA, the CDR3 is TGTGCCAGCAGAAGGTTTGGGGGCGAATACGAGCAGTACTTC.

This clonotype has a count of ten or more. V and J are TRBV4-1 and TRBJ2-5, with 12 bases identical to TRBD2. The CDR3 has 16 amino acids. The germline CDR1 and CDR2 sequences are MGHRA and YSYEKL. V was clipped by 0 bases and J by 4 bases; unmatched bases: 3. CDR3 coding DNA: TGCGCCAGCAGCCAAGAAACGGGACTAGCGGGAGAGACCCAGTACTTC. Protein sequence: CASSQETGLAGETQYF.